The present T cell receptor beta chain was sequenced within a study of shared clonotypes between healthy human individuals. Germline values: CDR1 SQVTM, CDR2 ANQGSEA. The CDR3 is made up of 11 amino acids. V lost 5 bases, J lost 8 bases, and 12 bases lay in between. As to this clone: The antigen is not known.

Using about 190 ng DNA, roughly 33,000 T cell genomes, the sorted-subset replicate PCRs were run. Measured with immunoSEQ multiplex PCR; TCRdb has only the in-frame clones, and not every one. The sample consists of under 1,100,000 clones, roughly 75% of them appearing once. Findings and caveats of the study: Naive subsets usually exceeded memory subsets in estimated richness.

The sequence was obtained from a man aged 18 to 29 in good health. The chain has TRBV29-1 and TRBJ1-2; D may be TRBD1 (5 bases). The specimen was memory CD4+ T cells sorted from blood. Subset: CD45RA-negative fraction. CDR3 sequence (DNA): TGCAGCGTTCAGCAGGGTCGGGGCTACACCTTC. Translated: CSVQQGRGYTF.